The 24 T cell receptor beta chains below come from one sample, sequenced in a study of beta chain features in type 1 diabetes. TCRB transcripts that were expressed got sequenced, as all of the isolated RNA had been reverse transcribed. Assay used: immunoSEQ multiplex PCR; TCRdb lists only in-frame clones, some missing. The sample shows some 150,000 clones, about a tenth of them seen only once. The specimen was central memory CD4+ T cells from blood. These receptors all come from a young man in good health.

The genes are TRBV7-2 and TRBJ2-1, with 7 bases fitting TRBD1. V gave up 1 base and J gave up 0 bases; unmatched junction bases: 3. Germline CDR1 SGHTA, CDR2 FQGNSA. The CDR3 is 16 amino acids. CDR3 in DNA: TGTGCCAGCAGCTTAGGGACAGGAAGCTCCTACAATGAGCAGTTCTTC. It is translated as CASSLGTGSSYNEQFF.

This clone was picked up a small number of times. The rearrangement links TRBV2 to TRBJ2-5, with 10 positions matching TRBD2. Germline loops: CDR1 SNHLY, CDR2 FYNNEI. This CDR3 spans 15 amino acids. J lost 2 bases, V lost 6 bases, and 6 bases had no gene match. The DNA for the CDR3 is TGTGCCAGCAGCCTAGCGGGGGCTCCTCAAGAGACCCAGTACTTC. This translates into CASSLAGAPQETQYF. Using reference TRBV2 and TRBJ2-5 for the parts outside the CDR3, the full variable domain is EPEVTQTPSHQVTQMGQEVILRCVPISNHLYFYWYRQILGQKVEFLVSFYNNEISEKSEIFDDQFSVERPDGSNFTLKIRSTKLEDSAMYFCASSLAGAPQETQYFGPGTRLLVL.

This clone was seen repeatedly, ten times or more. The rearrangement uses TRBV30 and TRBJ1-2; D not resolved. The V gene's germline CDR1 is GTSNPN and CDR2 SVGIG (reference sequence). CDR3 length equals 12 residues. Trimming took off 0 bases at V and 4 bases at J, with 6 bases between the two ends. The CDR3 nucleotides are TGTGCCTGGAGTGTAAGGAGCTATGGCTACACCTTC. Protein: CAWSVRSYGYTF.

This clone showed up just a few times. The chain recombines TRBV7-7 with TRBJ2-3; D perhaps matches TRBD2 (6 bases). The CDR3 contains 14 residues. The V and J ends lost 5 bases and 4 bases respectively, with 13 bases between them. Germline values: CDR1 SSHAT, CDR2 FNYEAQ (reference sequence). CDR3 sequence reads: CASSILAGADTQYF. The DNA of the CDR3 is TGTGCCAGCAGCATACTAGCCGGGGCAGATACGCAGTATTTT.

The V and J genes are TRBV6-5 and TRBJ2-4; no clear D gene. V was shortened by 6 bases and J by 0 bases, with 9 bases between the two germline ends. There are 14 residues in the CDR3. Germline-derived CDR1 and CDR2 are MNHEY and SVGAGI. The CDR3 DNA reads TGTGCCAGCAGCTTTACGGTAGCCAAAAACATTCAGTACTTC. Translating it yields CASSFTVAKNIQYF.

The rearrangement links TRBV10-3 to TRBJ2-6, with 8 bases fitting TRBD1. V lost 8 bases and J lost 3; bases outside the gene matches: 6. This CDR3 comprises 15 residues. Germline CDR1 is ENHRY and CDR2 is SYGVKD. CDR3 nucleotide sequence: TGTGCCATCCCGAGACAGGGGAGTGGGGCCAACGTCCTGACTTTC. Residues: CAIPRQGSGANVLTF.

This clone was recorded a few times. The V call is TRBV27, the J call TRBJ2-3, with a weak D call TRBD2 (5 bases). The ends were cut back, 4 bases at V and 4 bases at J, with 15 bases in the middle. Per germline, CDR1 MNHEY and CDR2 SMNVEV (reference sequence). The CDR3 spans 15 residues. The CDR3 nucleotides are TGTGCCAGCAGTTATGATCGGGGTAGCGCAGATACGCAGTATTTT. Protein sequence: CASSYDRGSADTQYF.

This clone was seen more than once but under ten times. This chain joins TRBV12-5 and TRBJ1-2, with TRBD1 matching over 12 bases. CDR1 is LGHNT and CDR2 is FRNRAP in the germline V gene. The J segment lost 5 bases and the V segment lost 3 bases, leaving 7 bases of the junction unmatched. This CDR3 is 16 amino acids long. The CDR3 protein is CASGLGTGGQRYGYTF. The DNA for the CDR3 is TGTGCTAGTGGTTTAGGGACAGGGGGCCAACGTTATGGCTACACCTTC.

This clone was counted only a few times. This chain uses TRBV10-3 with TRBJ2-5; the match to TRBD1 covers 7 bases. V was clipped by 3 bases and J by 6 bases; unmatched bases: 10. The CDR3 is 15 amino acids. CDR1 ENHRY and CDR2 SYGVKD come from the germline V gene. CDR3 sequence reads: CAISDGTDLRKTQYF. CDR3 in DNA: TGTGCCATCAGTGACGGGACAGACCTTAGAAAGACCCAGTACTTC.

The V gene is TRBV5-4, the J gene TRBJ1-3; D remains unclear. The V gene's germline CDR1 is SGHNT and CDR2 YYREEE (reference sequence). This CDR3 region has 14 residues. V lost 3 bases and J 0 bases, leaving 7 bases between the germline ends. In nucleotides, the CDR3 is TGTGCCAGCAGCTCCCGGGTCTCTGGAAACACCATATATTTT. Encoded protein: CASSSRVSGNTIYF.

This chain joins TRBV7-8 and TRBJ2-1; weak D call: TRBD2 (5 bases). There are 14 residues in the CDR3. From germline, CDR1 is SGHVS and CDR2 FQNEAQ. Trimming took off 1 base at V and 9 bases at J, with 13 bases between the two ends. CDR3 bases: TGTGCCAGCAGCTTAGTACTAGGCGACGGTGAGCAGTTCTTC. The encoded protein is CASSLVLGDGEQFF.

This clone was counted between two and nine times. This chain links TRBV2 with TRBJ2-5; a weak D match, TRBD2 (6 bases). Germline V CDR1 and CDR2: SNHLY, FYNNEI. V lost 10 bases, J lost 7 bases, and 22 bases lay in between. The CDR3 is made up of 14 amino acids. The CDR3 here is CAMPGGQGSGTQYF. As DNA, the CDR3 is TGTGCCATGCCCGGAGGGCAGGGCTCCGGGACCCAGTACTTC.

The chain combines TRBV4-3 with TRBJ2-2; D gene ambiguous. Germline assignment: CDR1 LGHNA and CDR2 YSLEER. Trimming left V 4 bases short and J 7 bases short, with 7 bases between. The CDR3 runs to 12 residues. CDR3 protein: CASSPQNGELFF. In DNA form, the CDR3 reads TGCGCCAGCAGCCCACAAAACGGGGAGCTGTTTTTT.

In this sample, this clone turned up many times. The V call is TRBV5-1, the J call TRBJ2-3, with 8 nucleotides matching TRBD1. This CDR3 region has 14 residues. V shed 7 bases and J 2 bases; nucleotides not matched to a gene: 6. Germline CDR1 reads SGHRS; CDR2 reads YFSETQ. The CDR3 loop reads CASGAGGDTDTQYF. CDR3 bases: TGCGCCAGCGGAGCAGGGGGCGACACAGATACGCAGTATTTT.

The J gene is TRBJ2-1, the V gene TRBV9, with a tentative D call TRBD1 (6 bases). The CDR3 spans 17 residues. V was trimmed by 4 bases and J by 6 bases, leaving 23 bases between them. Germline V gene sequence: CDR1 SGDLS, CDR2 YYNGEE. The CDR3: CASSPLDRDRLFNEQFF. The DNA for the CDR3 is TGTGCCAGCAGCCCCCTGGACCGAGACAGGTTGTTCAATGAGCAGTTCTTC. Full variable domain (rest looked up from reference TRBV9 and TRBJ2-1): DSGVTQTPKHLITATGQRVTLRCSPRSGDLSVYWYQQSLDQGLQFLIQYYNGEERAKGNILERFSAQQFPDLHSELNLSSLELGDSALYFCASSPLDRDRLFNEQFFGPGTRLTVL.

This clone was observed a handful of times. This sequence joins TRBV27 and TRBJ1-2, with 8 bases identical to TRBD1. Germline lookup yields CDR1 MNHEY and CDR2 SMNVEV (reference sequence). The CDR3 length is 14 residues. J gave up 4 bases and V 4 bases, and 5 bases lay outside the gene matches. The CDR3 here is CASSSGGGTYGYTF. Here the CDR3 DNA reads TGTGCCAGCAGTTCAGGGGGCGGGACCTATGGCTACACCTTC.

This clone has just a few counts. CDR3 sequence (DNA): TGTGCCTGGGTCAGGACAGGGGGCAACACAGATACGCAGTATTTT. This codes for CAWVRTGGNTDTQYF. The chain couples TRBV30 to TRBJ2-3; 11 bases are shared with TRBD1. Per germline, CDR1 GTSNPN and CDR2 SVGIG (reference sequence). V shed 5 bases, J shed 2 bases, and the junction held 6 bases outside the gene matches. The CDR3 runs to 15 residues.

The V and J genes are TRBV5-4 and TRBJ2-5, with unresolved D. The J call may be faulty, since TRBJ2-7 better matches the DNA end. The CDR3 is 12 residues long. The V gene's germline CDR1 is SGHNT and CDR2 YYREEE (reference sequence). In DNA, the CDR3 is TGTGCCAGCAGCTTGTCCTCCTACGAGCAGTACTTC. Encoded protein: CASSLSSYEQYF.

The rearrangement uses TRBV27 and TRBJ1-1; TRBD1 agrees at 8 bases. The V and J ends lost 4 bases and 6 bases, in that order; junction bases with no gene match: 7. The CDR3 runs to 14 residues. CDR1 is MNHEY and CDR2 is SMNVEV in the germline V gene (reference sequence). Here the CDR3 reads CASSSTTGVAEAFF. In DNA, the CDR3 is TGTGCCAGCAGTTCGACGACAGGGGTGGCTGAAGCTTTCTTT.

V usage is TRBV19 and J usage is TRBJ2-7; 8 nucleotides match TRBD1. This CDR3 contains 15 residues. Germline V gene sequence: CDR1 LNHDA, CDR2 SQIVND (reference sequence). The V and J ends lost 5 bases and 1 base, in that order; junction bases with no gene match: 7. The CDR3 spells CASSLGRGPSYEQYF. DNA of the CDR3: TGTGCCAGTAGTTTGGGCAGGGGGCCTTCCTACGAGCAGTACTTC.

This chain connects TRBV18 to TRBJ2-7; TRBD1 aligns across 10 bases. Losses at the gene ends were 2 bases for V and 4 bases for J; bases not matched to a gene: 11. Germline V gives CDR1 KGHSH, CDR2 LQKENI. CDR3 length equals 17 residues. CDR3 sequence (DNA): TGTGCCAGCTCACCAGGAGGGACAGGGGCCAAGAGGTACGAGCAGTACTTC. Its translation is CASSPGGTGAKRYEQYF.

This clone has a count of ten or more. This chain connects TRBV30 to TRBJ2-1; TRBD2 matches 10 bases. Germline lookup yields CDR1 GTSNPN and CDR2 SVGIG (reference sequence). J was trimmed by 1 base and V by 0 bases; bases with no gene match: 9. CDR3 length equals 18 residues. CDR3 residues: CAWSVPVGLARSYNEQFF. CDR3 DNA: TGTGCCTGGAGTGTACCAGTGGGACTAGCGCGTTCCTACAATGAGCAGTTCTTC.

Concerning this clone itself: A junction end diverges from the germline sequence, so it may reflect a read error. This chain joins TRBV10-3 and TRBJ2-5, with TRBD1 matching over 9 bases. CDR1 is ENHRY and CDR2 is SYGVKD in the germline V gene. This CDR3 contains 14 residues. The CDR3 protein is CASSYYRGPETQYF. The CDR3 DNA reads TGTGCCAGCAGTTACTACAGGGGGCCAGAGACCCAGTACTTC.

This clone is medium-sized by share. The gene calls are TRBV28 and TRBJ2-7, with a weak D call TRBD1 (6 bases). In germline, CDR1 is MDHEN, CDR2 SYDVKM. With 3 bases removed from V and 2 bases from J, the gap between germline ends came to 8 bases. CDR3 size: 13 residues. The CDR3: CASSLGTPYEQYF. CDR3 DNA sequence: TGTGCCAGCAGTTTGGGGACACCCTACGAGCAGTACTTC.